This T cell receptor beta chain was profiled in a study of technical replicates of blood from several donors (dated by TCRdb to the late 2010s). Per the germline V gene, SNHLY is the CDR1 and FYNNEI is the CDR2. Counted from cysteine to phenylalanine, this CDR3 has 15 amino acids. The DNA shown is the 45-base CDR3, in frame from base 1. The junction shows trimming of 7 bases on V and 7 bases on J, and the gene matches do not reach 12 bases of it. On this clone itself: There is no known antigen for this receptor. No much larger clone is present one base from it, and per-base qualities are unavailable.

The library came from the immunoSEQ multiplex PCR assay. TCRdb obtained this table from immuneACCESS and retained in-frame rearrangements with V and J assigned. These tables miss some clones; where compared with another copy, unresolved V genes account for less than half of the shortfall, and the remainder is unexplained. The sample table shows 56,000 or so clones, and 90% to 95% are seen once. 4.2% of the sample is held by the ten biggest clonotypes. Input material: PBMCs. This clonotype was obtained from a human donor in good health. Some clones in this sample may be carry-over from other donors' samples. Here the chain combines TRBV2 and TRBJ2-5, with 10 bases aligning to TRBD2. The nucleotides read TGTGCCAGCAAAGACCTGACTAGCGGGCCAGGGACCCAGTACTTC. Protein translation: CASKDLTSGPGTQYF.